The 26 T cell receptor beta chains presented below share a single source sample, sequenced in a study of T cell clonotyping in hematopoietic cell transplantation. Data came from immunoSEQ multiplex PCR; TCRdb stores just in-frame clones and leaves some out. This sample has roughly 45,000 clones, with under 90% found just once. Time point specified: recipient sample about 28 days before transplant, after cytoreduction. Sample: peripheral blood mononuclear cells, taken before stem cell transplant. These receptors originate from a man aged 55-75 years with biphenotypic leukemia. Some clones in this sample may be carry-over from other donors' samples.

The table lists this clone with a few counts. The V and J genes are TRBV9 and TRBJ2-1, with 10 bases aligning to TRBD2. From germline, CDR1 is SGDLS and CDR2 YYNGEE. V gave up 4 bases and J gave up 2 bases; unmatched junction bases: 3. This CDR3 is built from 15 residues. The CDR3 loop reads CASSPSGSPYNEQFF. CDR3 coding DNA: TGTGCCAGCAGCCCTAGCGGGAGTCCCTACAATGAGCAGTTCTTC.

V gene TRBV4-2 combines with J gene TRBJ2-4, with TRBD2 identical over 14 bases. Germline loops: CDR1 LGHNA, CDR2 YNFKEQ. With V trimmed by 4 bases and J by 1 base, 3 bases remained unmatched. The CDR3 totals 17 residues. The CDR3 reads CASSPGTSGSAKNIQYF. In nucleotides, the CDR3 is TGTGCCAGCAGCCCCGGGACTAGCGGGAGTGCCAAAAACATTCAGTACTTC.

The J gene is TRBJ2-7, the V gene TRBV6-5, with D possibly being TRBD2 (6 bases). V lost 8 bases to trimming and J lost 10 bases, with 15 bases between them. The germline gives CDR1 MNHEY, CDR2 SVGAGI. There are 11 residues in the CDR3. CDR3 bases: TGTGCCAGCCTAGGGCTAGGGACTCAGTACTTC. This gives the protein CASLGLGTQYF.

CDR3 residues: CARYGDTRNYGYTF. The CDR3 nucleotides are TGTGCCAGGTACGGGGACACCCGAAACTATGGCTACACCTTC. The chain employs TRBV6-1 and TRBJ1-2; weak D call: TRBD1 (6 bases). Looked up from germline, CDR1 is MNHNS and CDR2 is SASEGT. CDR3 length: 14 residues. V lost 9 bases and J 2 bases, leaving 16 bases between the germline ends.

The genes are TRBV5-1 and TRBJ2-1; 7 nucleotides line up with TRBD2. The trim removed 0 bases at V and 5 bases at J, leaving 8 bases unmatched. The CDR3 consists of 16 residues. Germline V lookup: CDR1 SGHRS, CDR2 YFSETQ. The CDR3 region has the DNA TGCGCCAGCAGCTTGGCCTTGTCTAGCGGACACAATGAGCAGTTCTTC. Its protein product is CASSLALSSGHNEQFF.

V and J are TRBV4-3 and TRBJ1-2; D gene ambiguous. The CDR3 consists of 16 residues. Trimming stripped 4 bases from V and 4 bases from J, with 19 bases between. Germline values: CDR1 LGHNA, CDR2 YSLEER. The CDR3 spells CASSPSSGWASYGYTF. CDR3 in DNA: TGCGCCAGCAGCCCTAGTTCGGGTTGGGCCTCCTATGGCTACACCTTC.

As regards this clone: This CDR3 is also generated by other DNA sequences in the sample. The rearrangement joins TRBV5-1 to TRBJ1-1, with D perhaps matching TRBD1 (5 bases). Trimming pared 5 bases from V and 2 bases from J, leaving 10 bases between. There are 13 residues in the CDR3. Germline CDR1 SGHRS, CDR2 YFSETQ. CDR3 protein: CASSPGGNTEAFF. DNA for the CDR3: TGCGCCAGCAGTCCGGGGGGAAACACTGAAGCTTTCTTT.

The chain joins TRBV28 to TRBJ2-7; D is perhaps TRBD2 (5 bases). V was shortened by 4 bases and J by 6 bases, with 19 bases between the two germline ends. Germline CDR1 is MDHEN and CDR2 is SYDVKM. This CDR3 spans 15 amino acids. The CDR3 nucleotides are TGTGCCAGCAGTTCCCCTCGAAGAATGGGGAGCGAGCAGTACTTC. This codes for CASSSPRRMGSEQYF.

The CDR3: CASSVRAHEGNEQFF. The CDR3 DNA is TGTGCCAGCAGCGTCCGGGCCCACGAGGGTAATGAGCAGTTCTTC. This chain links TRBV7-9 with TRBJ2-1; TRBD2 might be the D (5 bases). The V end was cut by 5 bases, the J end by 7 bases, with 18 bases between. The V gene's germline CDR1 is SEHNR and CDR2 FQNEAQ (reference sequence). There are 15 residues in the CDR3.

This sequence joins TRBV15 and TRBJ2-1; 8 nucleotides agree with TRBD2. The CDR3 loop spans 17 amino acids. Trimming took 1 base from V and 8 from J; bases not matched to a gene: 13. CDR1 is LNHNV and CDR2 is YYDKDF in the germline V gene (reference sequence). Written as DNA, the CDR3 is TGTGCCACCAGCAGAGGGTTAGTCGCGGGAGGCCGGGATGAGCAGTTCTTC. As protein: CATSRGLVAGGRDEQFF.

CDR3 DNA: TGTGCCATCAGAGACACCGGGGAGCTGTTTTTT. Protein sequence: CAIRDTGELFF. The V and J genes are TRBV10-3 and TRBJ2-2; D not resolved. V was pared by 6 bases and J by 3 bases, with 2 bases between. This CDR3 comprises 11 residues. Germline V gene lookup returns CDR1 ENHRY and CDR2 SYGVKD.

This sequence joins TRBV6-6 and TRBJ2-5, with 11 bases identical to TRBD2. With V trimmed by 9 bases and J by 7 bases, 7 bases remained unmatched. Germline V CDR1 and CDR2: MNHNY, SVGAGI (reference sequence). The CDR3 has 13 residues. Here the CDR3 reads CASRETSGVTQYF. The CDR3 DNA sequence: TGTGCCAGTAGAGAGACTAGCGGGGTGACCCAGTACTTC.

The CDR3 spells CASSQPGQGGNEKLFF. The CDR3 DNA reads TGCGCCAGCAGCCAACCAGGACAGGGGGGAAATGAAAAACTGTTTTTT. The chain carries TRBV4-1 and TRBJ1-4; 10 bases align to TRBD1. Per germline, CDR1 MGHRA and CDR2 YSYEKL. The CDR3 extends over 16 amino acids. J gave up 5 bases and V 2 bases, and 5 bases lay outside the gene matches.

This chain joins TRBV5-1 and TRBJ2-1, with D tentatively TRBD2 (6 bases). The CDR3 runs to 15 residues. Trimming left V 3 bases short and J 5 bases short, with 15 bases between. Germline CDR1 reads SGHRS; CDR2 reads YFSETQ. CDR3 in DNA: TGCGCCAGCAGCTCCCGTGGGGGGTTCGACAATGAGCAGTTCTTC. Translating gives CASSSRGGFDNEQFF.

V gene TRBV7-9 combines with J gene TRBJ1-2; D gene unclear. Per germline, CDR1 SEHNR and CDR2 FQNEAQ (reference sequence). This CDR3 comprises 12 residues. Trimming took off 1 base at V and 2 bases at J, with 2 bases between the two ends. The CDR3 loop is CASSLVNYGYTF. The DNA for the CDR3 is TGTGCCAGCAGCTTAGTGAACTATGGCTACACCTTC. Using reference TRBV7-9 and TRBJ1-2 for the parts outside the CDR3, the full variable domain is DTGVSQNPRHKITKRGQNVTFRCDPISEHNRLYWYRQTLGQGPEFLTYFQNEAQLEKSRLLSDRFSAERPKGSFSTLEIQRTEQGDSAMYLCASSLVNYGYTFGSGTRLTVV.

The V gene is TRBV5-1, the J gene TRBJ2-6; D might be TRBD1 or TRBD2, each matching 5 bases. The germline CDR1 and CDR2 sequences are SGHRS and YFSETQ. The CDR3 length is 15 residues. Trimming cost V 0 bases and J 3 bases, with 7 bases left between them. CDR3 sequence (DNA): TGCGCCAGCAGCTTGGCTGGGGGTGGGGCCAACGTCCTGACTTTC. Its protein product is CASSLAGGGANVLTF.

The CDR3 loop reads CASSVSWDAGGYTF. The CDR3 region has the DNA TGTGCCAGCAGTGTTTCGTGGGACGCTGGGGGCTACACCTTC. This rearrangement joins TRBV28 to TRBJ1-2, with D possibly being TRBD1 (5 bases). The CDR3 spans 14 residues. Trimming shortened V by 5 bases and J by 8 bases, and 18 bases separated the two germline ends. The germline V gene encodes CDR1 MDHEN and CDR2 SYDVKM.

This clone came up a few times. This sequence joins TRBV10-3 and TRBJ2-7; D gene uncertain. Germline-derived CDR1 and CDR2 are ENHRY and SYGVKD. V was cut by 0 bases and J by 0 bases, with 6 bases left in between. CDR3 length: 14 amino acids. CDR3 sequence: CAISESPDSYEQYF. In nucleotides, the CDR3 is TGTGCCATCAGTGAGTCTCCGGACTCCTACGAGCAGTACTTC.

The rearrangement joins TRBV27 to TRBJ1-2, with D possibly TRBD1 on 6 matching bases. This CDR3 spans 15 amino acids. The germline V gene encodes CDR1 MNHEY and CDR2 SMNVEV (reference sequence). Trimming shortened V by 5 bases and J by 4 bases, and 17 bases separated the two germline ends. CDR3: CASSPNRDLGYGYTF. The DNA for the CDR3 is TGTGCCAGCAGTCCAAACAGGGACCTAGGCTATGGCTACACCTTC.

J is TRBJ1-3 and V is TRBV19; D is perhaps TRBD1 (5 bases). Germline loops: CDR1 LNHDA, CDR2 SQIVND (reference sequence). V was trimmed by 7 bases and J by 2 bases, leaving 15 bases between them. The CDR3 covers 15 residues. CDR3 sequence reads: CASMVSGEPGNTIYF. The CDR3 DNA is TGTGCCAGTATGGTATCGGGGGAACCTGGAAACACCATATATTTT.

V gene TRBV5-1 combines with J gene TRBJ2-1; 8 nucleotides agree with TRBD2. Trimming took 2 bases from V and 0 from J; bases not matched to a gene: 1. This CDR3 contains 15 residues. CDR1 is SGHRS, CDR2 YFSETQ, per germline. The CDR3 sequence: CASSLAGVSYNEQFF. CDR3 DNA sequence: TGCGCCAGCAGCTTAGCGGGGGTCTCCTACAATGAGCAGTTCTTC.

In this sample, this clone turned up once. The sample holds other DNA sequences that translate to the same CDR3. This chain links TRBV28 with TRBJ2-7; D may be TRBD1 (6 bases). Germline CDR1 and CDR2: MDHEN and SYDVKM. V gave up 6 bases and J gave up 3 bases, with 12 bases separating them. CDR3 size: 13 residues. The CDR3: CASRPGHGYEQYF. Written as DNA, the CDR3 is TGTGCCAGCAGACCGGGACATGGCTACGAGCAGTACTTC.

This chain links TRBV10-3 with TRBJ2-7, with D possibly called TRBD1 or TRBD2 (6 bases each). This CDR3 is built from 12 residues. Germline loops: CDR1 ENHRY, CDR2 SYGVKD. Trimming took off 6 bases at V and 7 bases at J, with 13 bases between the two ends. The CDR3 protein is CAISGGGWEQYF. The CDR3 nucleotides read TGTGCCATCAGCGGAGGGGGATGGGAGCAGTACTTC.

The chain carries TRBV4-1 and TRBJ2-3, with a weak D call TRBD2 (6 bases). This CDR3 comprises 16 residues. The V gene's germline CDR1 is MGHRA and CDR2 YSYEKL. V was pared by 1 base and J by 1 base, with 12 bases between. The CDR3 loop is CASSQVSAGRTDTQYF. The CDR3 DNA reads TGCGCCAGCAGCCAAGTAAGTGCGGGGCGCACAGATACGCAGTATTTT.

This clone has only a few counts. The chain recombines TRBV30 with TRBJ1-2; D not certain. Trimming removed 0 bases at V and 3 bases at J, with 2 bases between. Germline V gene lookup returns CDR1 GTSNPN and CDR2 SVGIG (reference sequence). CDR3 length: 11 residues. CDR3 loop: CAWSVHYGYTF. For the CDR3, the DNA is TGTGCCTGGAGTGTACACTATGGCTACACCTTC.

This clone was picked up one time. CDR3 protein: CASTTSGGSSYEQYF. DNA for the CDR3: TGTGCCAGCACCACCTCTGGGGGGAGCTCCTACGAGCAGTACTTC. The chain joins TRBV6-5 to TRBJ2-7; D might be TRBD2 (6 bases). The CDR3 runs to 15 residues. Trimming removed 7 bases from V and 0 bases from J, with 16 bases in between. The germline CDR1 and CDR2 sequences are MNHEY and SVGAGI.